Shown below are 26 T cell receptor beta chains from a single sample sequenced in a study of shared clonotypes between healthy human individuals. Libraries were prepared by immunoSEQ multiplex PCR; TCRdb keeps only in-frame clonotypes and omits some of them. Altogether hundreds of thousands of clones are present, 73% being singletons, with the ten largest covering around 2%. The sample comprised memory CD4+ T cells sorted from blood. Noted subset: CD45RA-negative fraction. These receptors came from a woman aged 25 to 39 in good health.

A remark on this clone: This may be a read error: a much more frequent sequence differs by one nucleotide. CDR3 bases: TGTGTCAGCAGTTACTCCGGGACAGGGGTGACCGGGGAGCTGTTTTTT. Amino acids: CVSSYSGTGVTGELFF. V is TRBV6-6 and J is TRBJ2-2, with TRBD1 matching over 10 bases. Germline V gene lookup returns CDR1 MNHNY and CDR2 SVGAGI (reference sequence). This CDR3 contains 16 residues.

This clone was recorded only once. The chain combines TRBV11-3 with TRBJ2-7, with TRBD2 identical over 8 bases. The CDR3 contains 16 residues. CDR1 is SGHNT, CDR2 YENEEA, per germline. Losses at the gene ends were 4 bases for V and 2 bases for J; bases not matched to a gene: 10. CDR3 DNA sequence: TGTGCCAGCAGCTCCCAGCGGCTAGCGGGCCCCTACGAGCAGTACTTC. Encoded protein: CASSSQRLAGPYEQYF.

The J gene is TRBJ2-5, the V gene TRBV27; D uncertain. In germline, CDR1 is MNHEY, CDR2 SMNVEV (reference sequence). This CDR3 is built from 13 residues. Trimming left V 0 bases short and J 1 base short, with 3 bases between. In DNA, the CDR3 is TGTGCCAGCAGTTTATCCACCCAAGAGACCCAGTACTTC. This gives the protein CASSLSTQETQYF.

The V and J genes are TRBV18 and TRBJ2-7, with a possible D match to TRBD2 (5 bases). The CDR3 covers 14 residues. The germline gives CDR1 KGHSH, CDR2 LQKENI. The V end lost 3 bases, the J end lost 3 bases, and 12 bases lay between the germline ends. CDR3 protein: CASSPPGDVYEQYF. The CDR3 nucleotides read TGTGCCAGCTCACCCCCCGGGGATGTCTACGAGCAGTACTTC.

J is TRBJ2-7 and V is TRBV5-4, with 7 bases lining up with TRBD2. V gave up 3 bases and J gave up 6 bases; unmatched junction bases: 15. This CDR3 region has 16 residues. Germline V gene lookup returns CDR1 SGHNT and CDR2 YYREEE (reference sequence). The CDR3 loop reads CASSSRTSSRLSEQYF. In nucleotides, the CDR3 is TGTGCCAGCAGCTCACGGACTAGTTCTCGATTGTCCGAGCAGTACTTC.

V gene TRBV7-6 combines with J gene TRBJ2-2, with D possibly matching TRBD1 (6 bases). Per the germline V gene, CDR1 is SGHVS and CDR2 is FNYEAQ. The CDR3 covers 17 residues. Between the trimmed V and J ends, which lost 1 base and 6 bases, there was a span of 18 bases. CDR3 in DNA: TGTGCCAGCAGCTTAGGCCTCCAGGGGAGTCAAGCCGGGGAGCTGTTTTTT. This encodes CASSLGLQGSQAGELFF.

The chain links TRBV7-3 to TRBJ2-2; D is unresolved. This CDR3 is built from 13 residues. Germline CDR1 reads SGHTA; CDR2 reads FQGTGA. Trimming took off 5 bases at V and 4 bases at J, with 8 bases between the two ends. The CDR3 reads CASSDISTGELFF. DNA for the CDR3: TGTGCCAGCAGCGACATTAGCACCGGGGAGCTGTTTTTT.

This clone was recorded only once. The chain employs TRBV27 and TRBJ2-5; D not certain. The CDR3 totals 13 residues. V lost 0 bases and J 7 bases, leaving 9 bases between the germline ends. Germline values: CDR1 MNHEY, CDR2 SMNVEV (reference sequence). The CDR3: CASSLSELSTQYF. CDR3 sequence (DNA): TGTGCCAGCAGTTTATCCGAGCTTTCGACCCAGTACTTC.

This chain joins TRBV4-2 and TRBJ2-5, with 11 bases matching TRBD2. V lost 1 base to trimming and J lost 2 bases; unmatched junction nucleotides: 6. Per the germline V gene, CDR1 is LGHNA and CDR2 is YNFKEQ. CDR3 size: 17 residues. The CDR3 loop is CASSQVTGLAAQETQYF. For the CDR3, the DNA is TGTGCCAGCAGCCAAGTTACGGGACTAGCGGCTCAAGAGACCCAGTACTTC.

This sequence joins TRBV4-2 and TRBJ2-5; 10 positions agree with TRBD2. V shed 6 bases, J shed 4 bases, and the junction held 8 bases outside the gene matches. The CDR3 is 15 residues long. Germline values: CDR1 LGHNA, CDR2 YNFKEQ. DNA for the CDR3: TGTGCCAGCAGTGCTAGCGGGAGCGCGGTAGAGACCCAGTACTTC. Its protein is CASSASGSAVETQYF.

This clone was counted once. The genes are TRBV6-1 and TRBJ2-7; possible D gene TRBD2, 7 bases. Germline CDR1 and CDR2: MNHNS and SASEGT. CDR3 length equals 15 residues. Deletions cut 8 bases from V and 2 bases from J, with 19 bases between. CDR3 sequence: CASARRGGVAYEQYF. As DNA, the CDR3 is TGTGCCAGCGCACGAAGAGGGGGGGTGGCCTACGAGCAGTACTTC.

The V and J genes are TRBV14 and TRBJ2-7, with D tentatively TRBD1 or TRBD2 (6 bases each). Trimming removed 0 bases at V and 6 bases at J, with 15 bases between. Looked up from germline, CDR1 is SGHDN and CDR2 is FVKESK. The CDR3 length is 15 residues. The CDR3 protein is CASSQELRGPGEQYF. In DNA, the CDR3 is TGTGCCAGCAGCCAAGAATTACGGGGGCCGGGCGAGCAGTACTTC.

This clone showed up many times. This sample also contains other DNA sequences that code for the same CDR3. The CDR3 is CASSPSPRGNEQFF. The DNA for the CDR3 is TGTGCCAGCAGTCCCTCTCCCAGGGGGAATGAGCAGTTCTTC. The rearrangement links TRBV28 to TRBJ2-1; 7 bases are shared with TRBD1. With 5 bases clipped from V and 7 bases from J, the junction kept 8 bases outside the gene matches. This CDR3 has 14 amino acids. CDR1 is MDHEN, CDR2 SYDVKM, per germline.

Details on this clone: This could be a read error, since a much larger clone is one nucleotide away. This same CDR3 is encoded by further DNA sequences in the sample. This chain uses TRBV5-1 with TRBJ2-1; 10 bases line up with TRBD2. Trimming took 4 bases from V and 4 from J; bases not matched to a gene: 5. Germline lookup yields CDR1 SGHRS and CDR2 YFSETQ. CDR3 length: 15 amino acids. As DNA, the CDR3 is TGCGCCAGCAGCCTTTCTAGCGGGGGTTACAATGAGCAGTTCTTC. It codes for CASSLSSGGYNEQFF.

J is TRBJ1-1 and V is TRBV6-5; D is possibly TRBD1 (5 bases). V was pared by 6 bases and J by 2 bases, with 10 bases between. The germline gives CDR1 MNHEY, CDR2 SVGAGI. There are 13 residues in the CDR3. The CDR3 region is CASSPRDNTEAFF. Written as DNA, the CDR3 is TGTGCCAGCAGCCCCAGGGACAACACTGAAGCTTTCTTT.

The V call is TRBV7-7, the J call TRBJ2-5; 10 positions match TRBD1. V gave up 5 bases and J gave up 5 bases; unmatched junction bases: 2. The germline V gene encodes CDR1 SSHAT and CDR2 FNYEAQ (reference sequence). The CDR3 extends over 13 amino acids. DNA of the CDR3: TGTGCCAGCAGCACGGGACAGGGGGAGACCCAGTACTTC. Its protein is CASSTGQGETQYF.

This CDR3 reads CASSLKERSTDTQYF. The CDR3 DNA follows: TGTGCCAGCAGCTTGAAGGAGCGGAGCACAGATACGCAGTATTTT. V is TRBV5-5 and J is TRBJ2-3; tentatively, D is TRBD2 (5 bases). V lost 1 base to trimming and J lost 0 bases, with 9 bases between them. The V gene's germline CDR1 is SGHKS and CDR2 YYEKEE (reference sequence). The CDR3 has 15 amino acids. Based on the CDR3 plus reference TRBV5-5 and TRBJ2-3, the full variable domain is DAGVTQSPTHLIKTRGQQVTLRCSPISGHKSVSWYQQVLGQGPQFIFQYYEKEERGRGNFPDRFSARQFPNYSSELNVNALLLGDSALYLCASSLKERSTDTQYFGPGTRLTVL.

This chain joins TRBV10-1 and TRBJ1-1; TRBD1 might be the D (5 bases). Germline CDR1 reads WNHNN; CDR2 reads SYGVQD (reference sequence). The CDR3 runs to 15 residues. V was clipped by 6 bases and J by 4 bases, with 18 bases between them. The CDR3 DNA reads TGCGCCAGCAGAGAAGAGAAGGGGTTTGGCACTGAAGCTTTCTTT. This gives the protein CASREEKGFGTEAFF.

V and J are TRBV5-1 and TRBJ1-2; D may be TRBD1 (6 bases). The CDR3 spans 14 residues. V was trimmed by 3 bases and J by 6 bases, leaving 15 bases between them. CDR1 and CDR2 from the germline V gene are SGHRS and YFSETQ. As DNA, the CDR3 is TGCGCCAGCAGCTCAGGACAGCAAATAGATGGCTACACCTTC. It is translated as CASSSGQQIDGYTF.

This clone was seen a few times. This chain connects TRBV18 to TRBJ2-7, with D maybe TRBD2 (6 bases). Germline V gene data show CDR1 as KGHSH and CDR2 as LQKENI. This CDR3 spans 15 amino acids. V lost 2 bases to trimming and J lost 4 bases, with 15 bases between them. CDR3: CASSPGRELVYEQYF. The CDR3 nucleotides read TGTGCCAGCTCACCAGGCCGGGAGCTCGTTTACGAGCAGTACTTC.

This chain joins TRBV30 and TRBJ2-3; either TRBD1 or TRBD2 may fit D (7 bases each). Germline assignment: CDR1 GTSNPN and CDR2 SVGIG (reference sequence). V was cut by 1 base and J by 3 bases, with 14 bases left in between. The CDR3 contains 15 residues. The DNA of the CDR3 is TGTGCCTGGAGTGAAGGCAGGGGGGGGACAGATACGCAGTATTTT. Its protein product is CAWSEGRGGTDTQYF.

J is TRBJ2-1 and V is TRBV6-4; D may be TRBD2 (5 bases). CDR3 size: 13 residues. Trimming left V 4 bases short and J 9 bases short, with 13 bases between. Germline CDR1 MRHNA, CDR2 SNTAGT. The CDR3 DNA reads as TGTGCCAGCAGTGTTGATAGCGACTCTGAGCAGTTCTTC. Its protein product is CASSVDSDSEQFF.

The rearrangement uses TRBV7-3 and TRBJ1-1; a weak D match, TRBD1 (5 bases). In germline, CDR1 is SGHTA, CDR2 FQGTGA. V lost 1 base and J lost 7, with 10 bases in between. The CDR3 is 13 amino acids. The CDR3, as DNA: TGTGCCAGCAGCTTAATGGGCCAGGGTGAAGCTTTCTTT. Amino acid sequence: CASSLMGQGEAFF.

V gene TRBV15 combines with J gene TRBJ2-1; D not certain. Deletions cut 4 bases from V and 8 bases from J, with 12 bases between. Germline V gene data show CDR1 as LNHNV and CDR2 as YYDKDF (reference sequence). This CDR3 comprises 13 residues. CDR3 sequence reads: CATSKSGEDEQFF. CDR3 sequence (DNA): TGTGCCACCAGCAAGTCGGGTGAAGATGAGCAGTTCTTC.

The V gene is TRBV28, the J gene TRBJ1-2; 10 bases match TRBD1. V lost 6 bases to trimming and J lost 2 bases; unmatched junction nucleotides: 3. CDR3 length equals 14 residues. From germline, CDR1 is MDHEN and CDR2 SYDVKM. CDR3 nucleotide sequence: TGTGCCAGCAGGGGGGGACAGGGGAACTATGGCTACACCTTC. Its translation: CASRGGQGNYGYTF.

In this sample, this clone turned up many times. Different DNA sequences within this sample yield the same CDR3. V gene TRBV18 combines with J gene TRBJ1-1; 8 nucleotides agree with TRBD1. Germline V gives CDR1 KGHSH, CDR2 LQKENI. The CDR3 contains 14 residues. Trimming at V came to 3 bases and at J to 2 bases, leaving 2 bases not matched to a gene. The CDR3 DNA follows: TGTGCCAGCTCACCCCAGGGGGCTAACACTGAAGCTTTCTTT. Its translation is CASSPQGANTEAFF.